This TCR beta chain was recorded in a study of beta chain features in type 1 diabetes. General observations from the study: The analysis here could not establish whether HLA type shapes TCRB rearrangement. A moderate, significant TCRB CDR3 shortening appeared in type 1 diabetes across four CD4+ subsets.

Since all of the isolated RNA was reverse transcribed, expressed TCRB transcripts were what got sequenced. Some clones are missing from TCRdb's copy, which holds only in-frame ones; the method was immunoSEQ multiplex PCR. The sample has a few hundred thousand clones, roughly 21% seen once. Germline trimming cut 4 bases from V and 5 bases from J; bases unmatched to any gene: 10. This CDR3 has 16 amino acids. Germline loops: CDR1 SGHRS, CDR2 YFSETQ. This clone was counted a single time. Antigen unknown. Sampling consisted of one heparinised blood draw per donor, averaging approximately 120 mL. CD45RO/CCR7/CD25/CD127/CD95/CD27 staining was used to isolate CD4+ naive, central memory, regulatory and stem cell-like memory cells by sorting. Each sorted fraction was over 95% pure.

J is TRBJ2-3 and V is TRBV5-1, with TRBD2 matching 10 bases. This sequence was found in a middle-aged woman with type 1 diabetes. The material sequenced was naive CD4+ T cells from blood. CDR3 loop: CASSGGAGGRQDTQYF. The CDR3 nucleotides are TGCGCCAGCAGCGGCGGAGCGGGGGGGCGACAAGATACGCAGTATTTT. Drawing the rest from reference TRBV5-1 and TRBJ2-3, the complete variable domain is KAGVTQTPRYLIKTRGQQVTLSCSPISGHRSVSWYQQTPGQGLQFLFEYFSETQRNKGNFPGRFSGRQFSNSRSEMNVSTLELGDSALYLCASSGGAGGRQDTQYFGPGTRLTVL.